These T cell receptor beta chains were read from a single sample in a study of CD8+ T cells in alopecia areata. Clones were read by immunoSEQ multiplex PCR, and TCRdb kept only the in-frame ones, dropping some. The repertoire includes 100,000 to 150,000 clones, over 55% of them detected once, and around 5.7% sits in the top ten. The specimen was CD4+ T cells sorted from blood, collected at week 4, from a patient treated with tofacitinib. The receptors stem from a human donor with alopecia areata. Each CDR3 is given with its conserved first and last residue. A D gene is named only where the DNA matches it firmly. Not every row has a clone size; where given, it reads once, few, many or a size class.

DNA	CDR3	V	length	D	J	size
TGCGCCAGCAGCTCAACGGCCTCTGGAAACACCATATATTTT	CASSSTASGNTIYF	TRBV5-1	14	-	TRBJ1-3	-
TGTGCCAGCAGCTTGGACAGTGGCACAGATACGCAGTATTTT	CASSLDSGTDTQYF	TRBV5-4	14	-	TRBJ2-3	few
TGCAGCGGACAGAGGGGAGCTGGAAACACCATATATTTT	CSGQRGAGNTIYF	TRBV29-1	13	-	TRBJ1-3	few
TGTGCCAGCAGTACACAGGGTTCCTATGGCTACACCTTC	CASSTQGSYGYTF	TRBV28	13	-	TRBJ1-2	few
TGTGCCAGCAGCGTAGCAGATACGCAGTATTTT	CASSVADTQYF	TRBV9	11	-	TRBJ2-3	few
TGCAGCGTGTCCTCCGGGACAGGGGGAGAGACCCAGTACTTC	CSVSSGTGGETQYF	TRBV29-1	14	TRBD1	TRBJ2-5	-
TGTGCCAGCAGCGCAGGACAGTTCTACACTAATGAAAAACTGTTTTTT	CASSAGQFYTNEKLFF	TRBV7-8	16	-	TRBJ1-4	-
TGTGCCAGCAACCCGGTCATACGCACAGATACGCAGTATTTT	CASNPVIRTDTQYF	TRBV28	14	-	TRBJ2-3	few
TGCAGCGGGGGGGACACTGAAGCTTTCTTT	CSGGDTEAFF	TRBV29-1	10	-	TRBJ1-1	few
TGTGCCAGCTCACCACAAGACACAGATACGCAGTATTTT	CASSPQDTDTQYF	TRBV18	13	-	TRBJ2-3	-
TGCAGCGGGGAGCGGGCTAACACCGGGGAGCTGTTTTTT	CSGERANTGELFF	TRBV29-1	13	-	TRBJ2-2	few
TGCGCCAGCAGCGACCGGGACAGGGGACCAGATACGCAGTATTTT	CASSDRDRGPDTQYF	TRBV4-3	15	TRBD1	TRBJ2-3	-
TGCGCCAGCAGCTTGTCCCCAGGGAACTATGGCTACACCTTC	CASSLSPGNYGYTF	TRBV5-1	14	-	TRBJ1-2	-
TGTGCCAGCAGCGATCGACAGGGCGCCCTGGGCTACACCTTC	CASSDRQGALGYTF	TRBV7-9	14	TRBD1	TRBJ1-2	few
TGCAGTGTTACAGCTAACTATGGCTACACCTTC	CSVTANYGYTF	TRBV29-1	11	-	TRBJ1-2	few
TGTGCCAGCAGCTTAGCTGGCCGCGGCTACACCTTC	CASSLAGRGYTF	TRBV7-2	12	-	TRBJ1-2	-
TGTGCCACCTGGACATGGCACGAGCAGTACTTC	CATWTWHEQYF	TRBV28	11	-	TRBJ2-7	-
TGTGCCAGCAACGAGGGGCACGAGGAGACCCAGTACTTC	CASNEGHEETQYF	TRBV2	13	-	TRBJ2-5	few
TGCGCCAGCAGCTTGGACAGGGGGGAGACCCAGTACTTC	CASSLDRGETQYF	TRBV5-1	13	TRBD1	TRBJ2-5	-
TGTGCCAGCAGCCCGGGTTGGACAGGGTTTTCTGATACGCAGTATTTT	CASSPGWTGFSDTQYF	TRBV5-8	16	TRBD1	TRBJ2-3	few
TGTGCCAGCAGCTTAGAGGAGGGTTGGAACATTCAGTACTTC	CASSLEEGWNIQYF	TRBV7-2	14	-	TRBJ2-4	once
TGTGCCAGCTCACCACCGGGACGGCAGAACACTGAAGCTTTCTTT	CASSPPGRQNTEAFF	TRBV18	15	-	TRBJ1-1	-
TGTGCCAGCAGCCTCACTAGGGAGCTATACAATGAGCAGTTCTTC	CASSLTRELYNEQFF	TRBV7-2	15	-	TRBJ2-1	-
TGTGCCAGTAGTTTCAGGAATAATGAAAAACTGTTTTTT	CASSFRNNEKLFF	TRBV19	13	-	TRBJ1-4	-
TGTGCCACCAGCAGAGATCCGATGAGCTACACCTTC	CATSRDPMSYTF	TRBV15	12	-	TRBJ1-2	-
TGTGCCATCAGTCGGGAACAGGGGAAGGGCACTGAAGCTTTCTTT	CAISREQGKGTEAFF	TRBV10-3	15	TRBD1	TRBJ1-1	few